These 18 T cell receptor beta chains were sequenced from one sample in a study of monozygotic twins with inflammatory bowel disease (dated by TCRdb to about 2019). Libraries came from 5' RACE. Instrument used: Illumina HiSeq 2500. TCRdb reprocessed the reads; each CDR3 protein sequence makes one entry, and DNA is unavailable. The sample table holds about 160,000 distinct CDR3 sequences. The ten largest clones capture roughly 2.3% of the sample. Material for sequencing was blood. The receptors come from a human donor with ulcerative colitis or Crohn's disease, or a healthy co-twin of an affected twin (not recorded which).

The CDR3 reads CASSSTGDTQYF. This chain uses TRBV7-9 with TRBJ2-3. Per the germline V gene, CDR1 is SEHNR and CDR2 is FQNEAQ (reference sequence). The CDR3 loop spans 12 amino acids. Full variable domain (missing parts from reference TRBV7-9 and TRBJ2-3): DTGVSQNPRHKITKRGQNVTFRCDPISEHNRLYWYRQTLGQGPEFLTYFQNEAQLEKSRLLSDRFSAERPKGSFSTLEIQRTEQGDSAMYLCASSSTGDTQYFGPGTRLTVL.

This chain joins TRBV20-1 and TRBJ1-5; there is no DNA to check the TCRdb D call of TRBD1. CDR3 size: 15 residues. From germline, CDR1 is DFQATT and CDR2 SNEGSKA (reference sequence). Here the CDR3 reads CSARDGTAHHQPQHF.

V and J are TRBV20-1 and TRBJ2-7; TCRdb's D call, TRBD2, is unchecked because there is no DNA. There are 15 residues in the CDR3. Germline V gene lookup returns CDR1 DFQATT and CDR2 SNEGSKA (reference sequence). CDR3 loop: CSAREGLGRRYEQYF.

CDR3 protein: CASSEWDSFTEAFF. The chain combines TRBV27 with TRBJ1-1; TCRdb outputs TRBD1, but without DNA this stays unchecked. Per the germline V gene, CDR1 is MNHEY and CDR2 is SMNVEV (reference sequence). The CDR3 runs to 14 residues.

The chain uses TRBV5-4 and TRBJ2-1; the D call from TCRdb, TRBD2, cannot be confirmed without DNA. Germline CDR1 is SGHNT and CDR2 is YYREEE (reference sequence). This CDR3 has 14 residues. The CDR3 here is CASTVGLLDNEQFF. Variable domain in full (rest from reference TRBV5-4 and TRBJ2-1): ETGVTQSPTHLIKTRGQQVTLRCSSQSGHNTVSWYQQALGQGPQFIFQYYREEENGRGNFPPRFSGLQFPNYSSELNVNALELDDSALYLCASTVGLLDNEQFFGPGTRLTVL.

The rearrangement joins TRBV12-3 or TRBV12-4 to TRBJ2-5; TCRdb's assignment of TRBD1 cannot be checked, as there is no DNA. The CDR3 runs 13 residues. The CDR3 here is CASSFGGAETQYF.

The V gene is TRBV20-1, the J gene TRBJ2-1. The CDR3 extends over 12 amino acids. Germline loops: CDR1 DFQATT, CDR2 SNEGSKA (reference sequence). CDR3 region: CSVRSSYNEQFF.

This sequence joins TRBV15 and TRBJ2-4; TCRdb indicates TRBD2, and absent DNA this call remains unverified. Germline-derived CDR1 and CDR2 are LNHNV and YYDKDF (reference sequence). The CDR3 spans 17 residues. CDR3 sequence: CATSGRGLRLAKNIQYF.

CDR3 loop: CSVESSGRDNEQFF. The chain couples TRBV29-1 to TRBJ2-1; TCRdb reports TRBD2, a call that lacks DNA to check it against. The CDR3 totals 14 residues. Germline CDR1 SQVTM, CDR2 ANQGSEA.

The V call is TRBV5-4, the J call TRBJ2-3. Germline-derived CDR1 and CDR2 are SGHNT and YYREEE (reference sequence). The CDR3 extends over 14 amino acids. CDR3 region: CASSLESRGDTQYF.

This chain links TRBV6-5 with TRBJ1-1; absent DNA, TCRdb's TRBD1 call cannot be checked. Germline CDR1 reads MNHEY; CDR2 reads SVGAGI. This CDR3 spans 15 amino acids. CDR3 in amino acids: CASSSRTGELTEAFF.

The gene calls are TRBV7-2 and TRBJ1-6; TCRdb's assignment of TRBD1 cannot be checked, as there is no DNA. The CDR3 sequence is 15 residues long. In germline, CDR1 is SGHTA, CDR2 FQGNSA. CDR3 amino acids: CASSLEQGGNSPLHF.

The chain has TRBV5-1 and TRBJ2-7; TCRdb returns TRBD1, unconfirmable since there is no DNA. The CDR3 extends over 16 amino acids. Germline CDR1 and CDR2: SGHRS and YFSETQ. The CDR3 spells CASSVLVGTGNYEQYF.

The chain couples TRBV12-3 or TRBV12-4 to TRBJ2-1; TCRdb calls TRBD1, which cannot be checked without DNA. CDR3 length equals 15 residues. CDR3 residues: CASSRKDTGGDEQFF.

The chain carries TRBV4-1 and TRBJ1-6. Germline lookup yields CDR1 MGHRA and CDR2 YSYEKL. The CDR3 has 15 amino acids. The CDR3 loop reads CASSQATRLGSPLHF.

This rearrangement joins TRBV29-1 to TRBJ2-1; the D call of TRBD2 rests on TCRdb alone, since no DNA is present to check it. The CDR3 runs to 13 residues. Per the germline V gene, CDR1 is SQVTM and CDR2 is ANQGSEA. The CDR3 spells CSVAKGVGNEQFF.

V and J are TRBV6-2 or TRBV6-3 and TRBJ1-2. Germline CDR1 MNHEY, CDR2 SVGEGT. The CDR3 totals 11 residues. The CDR3 sequence: CASSQRYGYTF.

This chain links TRBV19 with TRBJ1-1; TCRdb outputs TRBD1, but without DNA this stays unchecked. CDR1 and CDR2 from the germline V gene are LNHDA and SQIVND (reference sequence). This CDR3 contains 15 residues. The CDR3 loop reads CASSIGTGGNTEAFF.